These 5 T cell receptor beta chains were sequenced from one sample in a study of blood T cells in healthy people across ages. A J-beta primer mix and a sample-barcoded 5' primer were used in a second PCR of roughly 6 to 11 cycles. TCRdb itself ran the 5' RACE reads through MiXCR, one entry per CDR3 protein. The data contain under 2 million distinct CDR3 sequences, roughly 30% of them singletons. Material: blood. These receptors were taken from a woman aged 25 to 45 in good health.

The chain links TRBV15 to TRBJ1-2; D unresolved. Trimming left V 5 bases short and J 7 bases short, with 11 bases between. Germline CDR1 LNHNV, CDR2 YYDKDF (reference sequence). CDR3 length: 12 amino acids. The CDR3 loop reads CATSRTGSGYTF. CDR3 nucleotides: TGTGCCACCAGCCGTACGGGGAGTGGCTACACCTTC. Based on the CDR3 plus reference TRBV15 and TRBJ1-2, the full variable domain is DAMVIQNPRYQVTQFGKPVTLSCSQTLNHNVMYWYQQKSSQAPKLLFHYYDKDFNNEADTPDNFQSRRPNTSFCFLDIRSPGLGDTAMYLCATSRTGSGYTFGSGTRLTVV.

This clonotype has a single count. V usage is TRBV12-3 or TRBV12-4 and J usage is TRBJ2-3; no clear D. This CDR3 spans 15 amino acids. Trimming pared 4 bases from V and 4 bases from J, leaving 15 bases between. The CDR3 region is CASSYRAHGPDTQYF. As DNA, the CDR3 is TGTGCCAGCAGTTACCGGGCCCATGGACCAGATACGCAGTATTTT.

For this clonotype: One junction end does not reproduce the germline sequence, and a read error may be involved. The genes are TRBV5-1 and TRBJ2-1; 10 bases map to TRBD2. Germline V CDR1 and CDR2: SGHRS, YFSETQ. The CDR3 is made up of 16 amino acids. DNA of the CDR3: TGCGCCGGCAGCCCGCGGACTAGCGGCTTCTACAATGAGCAGTTCTTC. This sequence encodes CAGSPRTSGFYNEQFF.

The chain combines TRBV13 with TRBJ2-5; weak D call: TRBD2 (5 bases). There are 13 residues in the CDR3. V was cut by 5 bases and J by 5 bases, with 12 bases left in between. Germline CDR1 and CDR2: PRHDT and FYEKMQ (reference sequence). CDR3: CASSVAMLETQYF. The DNA for the CDR3 is TGTGCCAGCAGCGTAGCGATGTTGGAGACCCAGTACTTC.

The chain couples TRBV25-1 to TRBJ1-6; no reliable D call. Germline CDR1 reads MGHDK; CDR2 reads SYGVNS. The CDR3 length is 15 residues. V was clipped by 1 base and J by 7 bases, with 11 bases between them. The CDR3 sequence: CASSEFRGNNSPLHF. CDR3 coding DNA: TGTGCCAGCAGTGAATTTCGGGGTAACAATTCACCCCTCCACTTT.